This T cell receptor (beta chain) was captured in a study of T cells in Graves' hyperthyroidism and ophthalmopathy. Clinicians diagnosed patients from clinical symptoms, serum thyroxine and TRAb, thyroid ultrasound and orbital computed tomography. This clonotype was found a few times. Amplified regions were TCR beta CDR3 sequences from RNA transcripts. First-round RT-PCR with HTBI primers amplified the TCR CDR3 region. TCRdb re-derived calls from the multiplex PCR reads in MiXCR, one entry per CDR3 protein. The data hold about 360,000 distinct CDR3 sequences, with about 13% observed a single time. This TCR derives from a woman aged 18-29 years with Graves' hyperthyroidism. Sequencing was performed on blood.

As DNA, the CDR3 is TGTGCCAGCAGCTTATCCGCCTACATACCCAAAGAGACCCAGTACTTC. This encodes CASSLSAYIPKETQYF. The chain recombines TRBV7-9 with TRBJ2-5; no reliable D call. Looked up from germline, CDR1 is SEHNR and CDR2 is FQNEAQ (reference sequence). The V end lost 2 bases, the J end lost 3 bases, and 16 bases lay between the germline ends. The CDR3 totals 16 residues.